This T cell receptor beta chain was retrieved from a study of breast tumors, draining lymph nodes, adjacent tissues. Study-level findings and limits: Luminal-like breast cancer showed significantly greater tumor-nontumor repertoire similarity than basal-like breast cancer did. Data only fit, rather than demonstrated, lymph node origin of most tumor T cells. Tumor TCR diversity was below lymph nodes but above nontumor tissue.

TCRdb ran MiXCR on the multiplex PCR reads and lists one entry per CDR3 protein. The data show tens of thousands of distinct CDR3 sequences, around 23% seen once. At least ten counts were recorded for this clonotype. The antigen is undetermined. Sample: breast tumor tissue. The clonotype comes from a female donor with breast cancer. Some clones in this sample may be carry-over from other donors' samples.

The CDR3 sequence is CASSFGDVYNSPLHF. CDR3 coding DNA: TGTGCCAGCAGCTTCGGGGACGTCTATAATTCACCCCTCCACTTT. The chain couples TRBV5-5 to TRBJ1-6; a weak D match, TRBD1 (5 bases). The CDR3 totals 15 residues. Germline CDR1 SGHKS, CDR2 YYEKEE (reference sequence). V gave up 2 bases and J gave up 3 bases, with 9 bases separating them.